This T cell receptor (beta chain) emerged from a study of cytomegalovirus exposure and HLA in healthy donors. At the level of the study: As an earlier analysis found, around 190 million T cells yielded around 110 million unique TCR beta sequences.

Study-level findings and limits: As confirmed in vitro, three CMV-associated chains were specific for CMV antigens. Most TCR beta V segments were productive about 87% or about 30% of the time in an earlier analysis. Excluded were some V segments that proved indistinguishable, including TRBV6-2 and TRBV6-3.

This clone turned up a few times. Its antigen is not identified. The PCR ran on 60 Vbeta and 13 Jbeta primers. Here immunoSEQ multiplex PCR was the method, and the copy in TCRdb shows in-frame clones only, minus some. The data show around 160,000 clones, around 68% seen once. The germline CDR1 and CDR2 sequences are ENHRY and SYGVKD. Germline trimming cut 4 bases from V and 6 bases from J; bases unmatched to any gene: 5. The CDR3 loop spans 14 amino acids. The chain joins TRBV10-3 to TRBJ1-1, with TRBD1 identical over 10 bases. This TCR was sampled from a man between 50 and 59 years old in good health and CMV-seronegative. Sequencing was performed on PBMCs. The CDR3 loop reads CAISGGTGVAEAFF. The CDR3 nucleotides read TGTGCCATCAGTGGGGGGACAGGGGTTGCTGAAGCTTTCTTT.